The subject of this entry is one TCR beta chain. These data originate in a study of blood T cell repertoires in COVID-19. Whole-study context: T cells, B-cell-depleted T cells, or PBMCs provided the cDNA or gDNA that served as material.

In the original workflow: It was from reference gene primer amplification that nucleated cell counts were estimated. Repertoires were generated with immunoSEQ multiplex PCR, while TCRdb's copy carries only in-frame clones and drops some. The V and J calls and clone size were taken over from that table, and D and trimming were inferred from the DNA. Of approximately 46,000 clones in the sample, approximately 85% are singletons; the top ten hold 6.5%. Looked up from germline, CDR1 is MNHEY and CDR2 is SVGAGI. J was trimmed by 4 bases and V by 6 bases; bases with no gene match: 3. The CDR3 extends over 13 amino acids.

The sequenced sample consisted of peripheral blood. The clonotype comes from a man in his fifties or sixties with acute or convalescent COVID-19. V is TRBV6-5 and J is TRBJ1-3; 7 positions match TRBD1. The DNA for the CDR3 is TGTGCCAGCAGGACAGGGACCGGAAACACCATATATTTT. Translated, it gives CASRTGTGNTIYF.